At least ten counts were recorded for the clone carrying this T cell receptor (beta chain). V was pared by 2 bases and J by 3 bases, with 13 bases between. The CDR3 has 16 amino acids. Per the germline V gene, CDR1 is KGHSH and CDR2 is LQKENI. Profiling relied on immunoSEQ multiplex PCR, and the TCRdb table lists in-frame clones only, not all of them. The repertoire includes a few hundred thousand clones, around four fifths of them detected once, and 1.2% sits in the top ten. The data were obtained in a study of blood T cell repertoires in COVID-19. As for the study in general: Donors in the United States, Italy and Spain gave samples during acute or convalescent COVID-19. T cells, B-cell-depleted T cells, or PBMCs provided the cDNA or gDNA that served as material.

The sample consisted of peripheral blood. The chain links TRBV18 to TRBJ2-2; a weak D match, TRBD1 (5 bases). The sequence derives from a woman aged 50 to 60 with acute or convalescent COVID-19. CDR3 in amino acids: CASSPSRAGDTGELFF. The CDR3 nucleotides read TGTGCCAGCTCACCAAGCAGGGCAGGAGACACCGGGGAGCTGTTTTTT.